The clone carrying this TCR beta chain was detected a few times. The data derive from a study of blood T cell repertoires in COVID-19. Produced via immunoSEQ multiplex PCR; TCRdb's table is partial and in-frame only. The sample shows about 250,000 clones, roughly 80% of them seen only once. The receptor was derived from a man in his fifties who had recovered from COVID-19. The specimen was PBMCs or T cells enriched from blood (not recorded which).

In DNA, the CDR3 is TGTGCCAGCAGCGGCCAGAGGCTGAACACCGGGGAGCTGTTTTTT. Protein sequence: CASSGQRLNTGELFF. The chain carries TRBV7-6 and TRBJ2-2; D call uncertain. The germline gives CDR1 SGHVS, CDR2 FNYEAQ. Trimming removed 5 bases from V and 1 base from J, with 11 bases in between. The CDR3 sequence is 15 residues long.